One TCR beta chain is described in this entry. The data derive from a study of blood T cell repertoires in COVID-19. At the level of the study: Some COVID-19 samples were acute and others convalescent; all came from the United States, Italy and Spain. PBMCs, B-cell-depleted T cells, or T cells provided the cDNA or gDNA that made up the material.

V shed 4 bases, J shed 7 bases, and the junction held 9 bases outside the gene matches. The V gene's germline CDR1 is LGHDT and CDR2 YNNKEL (reference sequence). CDR3 length: 16 amino acids. Under the authors' procedure: Estimation of nucleated cell counts was performed using reference gene primer amplification. Measured with immunoSEQ multiplex PCR; TCRdb has only the in-frame clones, and not every one. The D gene and trimming were derived from the DNA, and the V and J assignments and clone size from that table. Here the sample spans fewer than 150,000 clones, under 85% being singletons. The chain employs TRBV3-1 (or the pseudogene TRBV3-2) and TRBJ2-3, with 12 bases matching TRBD2. The specimen sequenced was peripheral blood. This TCR came from a woman of 80 years or more in a cohort sampled during active or convalescent COVID-19. CDR3 bases: TGTGCCAGCAGCCCGCGCGCAGGACTAGCGGGGAATACGCAGTATTTT. Amino acid sequence: CASSPRAGLAGNTQYF.